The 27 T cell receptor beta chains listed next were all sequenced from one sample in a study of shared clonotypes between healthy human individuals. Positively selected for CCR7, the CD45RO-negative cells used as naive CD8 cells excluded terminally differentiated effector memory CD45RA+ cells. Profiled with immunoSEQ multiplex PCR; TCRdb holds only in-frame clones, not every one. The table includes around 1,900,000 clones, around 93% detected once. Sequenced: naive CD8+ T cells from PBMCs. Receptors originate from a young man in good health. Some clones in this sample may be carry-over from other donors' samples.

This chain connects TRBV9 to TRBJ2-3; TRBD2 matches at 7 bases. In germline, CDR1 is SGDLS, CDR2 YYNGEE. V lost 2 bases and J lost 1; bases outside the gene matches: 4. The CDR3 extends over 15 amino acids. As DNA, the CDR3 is TGTGCCAGCAGCGTGGGAGCGGGACGCACAGATACGCAGTATTTT. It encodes CASSVGAGRTDTQYF.

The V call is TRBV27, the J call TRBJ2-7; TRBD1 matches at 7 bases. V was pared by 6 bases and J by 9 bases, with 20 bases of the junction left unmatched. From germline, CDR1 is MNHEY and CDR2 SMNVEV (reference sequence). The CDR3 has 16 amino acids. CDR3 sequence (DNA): TGTGCCAGCAGCTTTTCGTTGGGACAGAGAGGGTTTGTGCAGTACTTC. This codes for CASSFSLGQRGFVQYF.

CDR3 sequence reads: CASSVAALAGNQPQHF. The CDR3 DNA reads as TGTGCCAGCAGTGTAGCCGCCCTGGCGGGCAATCAGCCCCAGCATTTT. The V call is TRBV27, the J call TRBJ1-5, with D unresolved. The V gene lost 5 bases and the J gene lost 2 bases, with 16 bases spanning the gap. Germline assignment: CDR1 MNHEY and CDR2 SMNVEV (reference sequence). This CDR3 contains 16 residues.

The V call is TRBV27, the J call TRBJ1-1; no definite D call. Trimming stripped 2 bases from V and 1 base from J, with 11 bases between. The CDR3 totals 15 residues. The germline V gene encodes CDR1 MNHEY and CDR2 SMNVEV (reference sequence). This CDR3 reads CASSLGLWKNTEAFF. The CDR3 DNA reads TGTGCCAGCAGTTTAGGGCTTTGGAAGAACACTGAAGCTTTCTTT.

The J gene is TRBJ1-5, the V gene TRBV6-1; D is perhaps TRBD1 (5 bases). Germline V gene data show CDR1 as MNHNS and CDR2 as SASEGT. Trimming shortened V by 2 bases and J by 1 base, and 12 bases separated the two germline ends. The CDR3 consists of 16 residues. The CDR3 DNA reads TGTGCCAGCAGTGAATGGGCAGGGATGAGCAATCAGCCCCAGCATTTT. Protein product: CASSEWAGMSNQPQHF.

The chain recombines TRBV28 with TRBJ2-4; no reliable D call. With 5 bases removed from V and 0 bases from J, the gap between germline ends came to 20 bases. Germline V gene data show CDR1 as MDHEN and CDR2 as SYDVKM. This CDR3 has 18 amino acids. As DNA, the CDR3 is TGTGCCAGCAGTACCTGGGTGATTACTACCCTAGCCAAAAACATTCAGTACTTC. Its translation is CASSTWVITTLAKNIQYF.

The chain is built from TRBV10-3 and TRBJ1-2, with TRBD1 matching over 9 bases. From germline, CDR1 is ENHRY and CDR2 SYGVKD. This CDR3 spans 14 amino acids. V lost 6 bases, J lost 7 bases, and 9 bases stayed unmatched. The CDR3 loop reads CAISVQDRGIGYTF. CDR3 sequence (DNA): TGTGCCATCAGCGTGCAAGACAGGGGGATTGGCTACACCTTC.

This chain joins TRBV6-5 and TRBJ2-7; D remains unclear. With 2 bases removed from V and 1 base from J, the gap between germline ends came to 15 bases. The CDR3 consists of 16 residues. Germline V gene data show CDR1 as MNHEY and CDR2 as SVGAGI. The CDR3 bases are TGTGCCAGCAGTTACCCCCTCGGCTACGGATCCTACGAGCAGTACTTC. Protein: CASSYPLGYGSYEQYF.

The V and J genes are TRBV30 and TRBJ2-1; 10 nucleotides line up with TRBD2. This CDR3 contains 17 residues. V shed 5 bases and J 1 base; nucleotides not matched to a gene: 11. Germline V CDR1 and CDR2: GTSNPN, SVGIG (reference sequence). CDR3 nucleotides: TGTGCCTGGGAGGTAGCGGGAGGAAAAAGGTCCTACAATGAGCAGTTCTTC. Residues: CAWEVAGGKRSYNEQFF.

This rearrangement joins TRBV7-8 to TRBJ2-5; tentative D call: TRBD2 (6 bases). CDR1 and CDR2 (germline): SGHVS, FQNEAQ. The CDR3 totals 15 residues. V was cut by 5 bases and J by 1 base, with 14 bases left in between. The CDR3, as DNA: TGTGCCAGCAGCCGCGCATTTAGCGGCCAAGAGACCCAGTACTTC. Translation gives CASSRAFSGQETQYF.

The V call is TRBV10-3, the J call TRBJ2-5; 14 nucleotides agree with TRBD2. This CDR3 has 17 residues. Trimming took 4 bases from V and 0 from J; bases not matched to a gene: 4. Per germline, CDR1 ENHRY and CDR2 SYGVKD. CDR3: CAISGGLAGGYQETQYF. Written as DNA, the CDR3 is TGTGCCATCAGTGGAGGACTAGCGGGAGGTTACCAAGAGACCCAGTACTTC.

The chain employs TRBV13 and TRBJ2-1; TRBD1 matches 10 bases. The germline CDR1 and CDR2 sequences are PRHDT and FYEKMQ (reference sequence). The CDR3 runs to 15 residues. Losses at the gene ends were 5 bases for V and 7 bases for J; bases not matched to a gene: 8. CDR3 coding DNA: TGTGCCAGCAGCAGCCCGGGACAGGGGAAAAATGAGCAGTTCTTC. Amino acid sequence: CASSSPGQGKNEQFF.

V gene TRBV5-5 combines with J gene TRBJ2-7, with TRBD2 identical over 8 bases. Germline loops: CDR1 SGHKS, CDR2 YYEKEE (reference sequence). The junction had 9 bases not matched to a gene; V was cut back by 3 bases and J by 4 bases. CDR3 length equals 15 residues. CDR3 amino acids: CASSSVAGNYYEQYF. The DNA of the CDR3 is TGTGCCAGCAGCTCGGTAGCGGGAAATTATTACGAGCAGTACTTC.

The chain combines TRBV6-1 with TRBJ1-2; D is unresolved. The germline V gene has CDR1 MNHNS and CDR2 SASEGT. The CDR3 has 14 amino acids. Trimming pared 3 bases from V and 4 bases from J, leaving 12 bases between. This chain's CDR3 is CASSDGPEGYGYTF. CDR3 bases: TGTGCCAGCAGTGATGGGCCCGAAGGCTATGGCTACACCTTC.

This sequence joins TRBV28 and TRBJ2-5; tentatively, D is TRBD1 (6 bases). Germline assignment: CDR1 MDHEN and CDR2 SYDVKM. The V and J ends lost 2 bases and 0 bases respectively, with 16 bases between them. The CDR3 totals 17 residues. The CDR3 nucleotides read TGTGCCAGCAGTTTAATCCTACCGGGACAAAACCAAGAGACCCAGTACTTC. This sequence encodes CASSLILPGQNQETQYF.

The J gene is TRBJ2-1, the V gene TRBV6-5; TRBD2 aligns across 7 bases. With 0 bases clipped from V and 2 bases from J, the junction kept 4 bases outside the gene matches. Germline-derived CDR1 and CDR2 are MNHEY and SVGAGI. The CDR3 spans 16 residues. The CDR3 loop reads CASSYSAGATYNEQFF. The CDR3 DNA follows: TGTGCCAGCAGTTACTCGGCGGGAGCGACCTACAATGAGCAGTTCTTC.

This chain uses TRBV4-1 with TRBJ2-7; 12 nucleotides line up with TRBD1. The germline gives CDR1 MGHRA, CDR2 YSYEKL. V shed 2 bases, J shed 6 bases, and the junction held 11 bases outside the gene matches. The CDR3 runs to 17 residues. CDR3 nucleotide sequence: TGCGCCAGCAGCCAACTTTCCACCGGGACAGGGGGCGTCGAGCAGTACTTC. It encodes CASSQLSTGTGGVEQYF.

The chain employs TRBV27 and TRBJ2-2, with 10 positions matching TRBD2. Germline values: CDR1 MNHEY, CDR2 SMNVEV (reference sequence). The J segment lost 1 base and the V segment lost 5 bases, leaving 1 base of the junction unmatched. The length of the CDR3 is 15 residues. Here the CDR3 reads CASSPSGRNTGELFF. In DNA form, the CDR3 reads TGTGCCAGCAGTCCTAGCGGGAGGAACACCGGGGAGCTGTTTTTT.

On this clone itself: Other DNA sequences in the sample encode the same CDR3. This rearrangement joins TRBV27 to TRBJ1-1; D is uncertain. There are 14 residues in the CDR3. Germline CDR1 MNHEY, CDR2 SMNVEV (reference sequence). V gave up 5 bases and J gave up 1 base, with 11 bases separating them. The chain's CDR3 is CASSLIGSNTEAFF. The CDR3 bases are TGTGCCAGCAGTCTCATCGGGTCGAACACTGAAGCTTTCTTT.

The CDR3 sequence is CASSATAEQFF. The CDR3, as DNA: TGTGCCAGCAGCGCTACAGCTGAGCAGTTCTTC. The V gene is TRBV9, the J gene TRBJ2-1; D gene uncertain. The V end lost 3 bases, the J end lost 9 bases, and 7 bases lay between the germline ends. Per the germline V gene, CDR1 is SGDLS and CDR2 is YYNGEE. CDR3 size: 11 residues.

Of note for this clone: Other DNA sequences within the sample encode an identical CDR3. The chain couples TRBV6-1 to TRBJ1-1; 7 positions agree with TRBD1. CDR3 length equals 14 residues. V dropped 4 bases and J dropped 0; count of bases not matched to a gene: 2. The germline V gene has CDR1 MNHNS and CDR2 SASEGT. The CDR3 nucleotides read TGTGCCAGCAGTGCGACAGGGCTGAACACTGAAGCTTTCTTT. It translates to CASSATGLNTEAFF.

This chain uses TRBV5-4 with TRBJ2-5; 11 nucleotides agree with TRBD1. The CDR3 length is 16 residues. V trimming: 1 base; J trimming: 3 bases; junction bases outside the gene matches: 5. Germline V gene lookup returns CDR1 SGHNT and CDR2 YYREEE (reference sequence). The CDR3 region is CASSLIRDRGKETQYF. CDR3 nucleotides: TGTGCCAGCAGCTTGATCCGGGACAGGGGGAAAGAGACCCAGTACTTC.

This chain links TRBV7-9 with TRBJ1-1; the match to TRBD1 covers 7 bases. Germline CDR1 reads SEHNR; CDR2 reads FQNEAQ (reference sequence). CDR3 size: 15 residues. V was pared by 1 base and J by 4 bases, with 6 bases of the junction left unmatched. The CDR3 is CASSLERGQFTEAFF. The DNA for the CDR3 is TGTGCCAGCAGCTTAGAGCGGGGACAGTTCACTGAAGCTTTCTTT.

The CDR3 loop is CASRAGAPSNEQFF. The CDR3 DNA follows: TGTGCCAGCAGAGCGGGGGCGCCGTCCAATGAGCAGTTCTTC. The chain combines TRBV27 with TRBJ2-1, with 8 bases matching TRBD2. The V segment lost 6 bases and the J segment 6 bases; nucleotides outside the gene matches: 7. The germline V gene encodes CDR1 MNHEY and CDR2 SMNVEV (reference sequence). The CDR3 has 14 amino acids.

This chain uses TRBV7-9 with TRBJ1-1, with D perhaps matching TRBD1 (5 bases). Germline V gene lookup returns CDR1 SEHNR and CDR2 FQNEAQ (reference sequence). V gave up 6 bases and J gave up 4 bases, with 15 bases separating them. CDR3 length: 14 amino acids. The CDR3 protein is CASRLQELGTEAFF. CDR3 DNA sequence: TGTGCCAGCAGGTTACAGGAGTTGGGCACTGAAGCTTTCTTT.

CDR3 residues: CASRDGTGGHTGELFF. DNA of the CDR3: TGCGCCAGCAGAGACGGGACAGGGGGACACACCGGGGAGCTGTTTTTT. This chain uses TRBV5-1 with TRBJ2-2, with 11 positions matching TRBD1. With V trimmed by 5 bases and J by 3 bases, 6 bases remained unmatched. This CDR3 has 16 amino acids. Germline V CDR1 and CDR2: SGHRS, YFSETQ.

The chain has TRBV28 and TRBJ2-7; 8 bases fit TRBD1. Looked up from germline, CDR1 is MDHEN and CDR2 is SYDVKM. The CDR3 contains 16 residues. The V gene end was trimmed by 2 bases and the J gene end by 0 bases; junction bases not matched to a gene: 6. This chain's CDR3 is CASSLPSGTGSYEQYF. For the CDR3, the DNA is TGTGCCAGCAGTTTACCCTCCGGGACAGGCTCCTACGAGCAGTACTTC. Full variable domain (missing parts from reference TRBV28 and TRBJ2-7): DVKVTQSSRYLVKRTGEKVFLECVQDMDHENMFWYRQDPGLGLRLIYFSYDVKMKEKGDIPEGYSVSREKKERFSLILESASTNQTSMYLCASSLPSGTGSYEQYFGPGTRLTVT.